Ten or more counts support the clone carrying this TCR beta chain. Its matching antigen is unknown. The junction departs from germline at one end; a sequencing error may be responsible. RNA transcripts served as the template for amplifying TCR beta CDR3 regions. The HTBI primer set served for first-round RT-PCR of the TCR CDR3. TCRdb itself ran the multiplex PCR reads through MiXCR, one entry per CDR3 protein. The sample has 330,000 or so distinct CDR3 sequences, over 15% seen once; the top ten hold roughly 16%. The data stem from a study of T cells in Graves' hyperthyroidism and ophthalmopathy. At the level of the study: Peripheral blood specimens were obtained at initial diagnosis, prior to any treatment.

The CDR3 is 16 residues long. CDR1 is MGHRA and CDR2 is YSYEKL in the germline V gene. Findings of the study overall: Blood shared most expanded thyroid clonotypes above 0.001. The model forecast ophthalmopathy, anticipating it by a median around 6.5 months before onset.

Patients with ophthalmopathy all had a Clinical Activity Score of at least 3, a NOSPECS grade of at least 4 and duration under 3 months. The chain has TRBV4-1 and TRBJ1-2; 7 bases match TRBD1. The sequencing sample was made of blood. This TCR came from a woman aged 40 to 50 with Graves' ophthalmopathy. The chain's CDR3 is CASSQDPTGTNDGYTF. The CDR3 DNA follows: TGCGCCAGCAGCCAAGACCCGACAGGGACTAACGATGGCTACACCTTC.